The text below deals with one T cell receptor beta chain. The data were obtained in a study of blood T cell repertoires in COVID-19. The repertoire was sequenced with immunoSEQ multiplex PCR; TCRdb's copy has only in-frame clones and lacks some. The sample carries 200,000 to 300,000 clones, approximately 84% recorded once. The CDR3 sequence is 16 residues long. With 3 bases clipped from V and 4 bases from J, the junction kept 4 bases outside the gene matches. The germline CDR1 and CDR2 sequences are SGHVS and FNYEAQ. Participant age was roughly 18 to 90 years, and participants resided in fewer than 30 US areas.

The chain recombines TRBV7-6 with TRBJ2-2; 11 nucleotides agree with TRBD2. Sample: PBMCs or T cells enriched from blood (not recorded which). The clonotype was recovered from a woman between 40 and 50 years old with acute COVID-19. CDR3 sequence (DNA): TGTGCCAGCAGCTTTAGCGGGAGGGCCCCCACCGGGGAGCTGTTTTTT. Amino acid sequence: CASSFSGRAPTGELFF.